The 18 T cell receptor beta chains in this list originate from one sample, sequenced in a study of blood T cell repertoires in COVID-19. TCRdb keeps only in-frame clones here, not all; method: immunoSEQ multiplex PCR. This sample has 88,000 or so clones, with 83% found just once. Sequenced: peripheral blood. These TCRs come from a human donor in a cohort sampled during active COVID-19.

The chain couples TRBV27 to TRBJ1-1; D call uncertain. CDR1 is MNHEY and CDR2 is SMNVEV in the germline V gene (reference sequence). V shed 5 bases and J shed 0 bases, with 7 bases lying between them. This CDR3 has 13 amino acids. CDR3 bases: TGTGCCAGCAGTGATAGAATGAACACTGAAGCTTTCTTT. It specifies CASSDRMNTEAFF.

V usage is TRBV7-3 and J usage is TRBJ2-3, with TRBD2 matching 9 bases. The germline V gene encodes CDR1 SGHTA and CDR2 FQGTGA. Trimming took 5 bases from V and 4 from J; bases not matched to a gene: 4. The CDR3 runs to 14 residues. This CDR3 is CASSPSGDADTQYF. Here the CDR3 DNA reads TGTGCCAGCAGCCCTAGCGGGGACGCAGATACGCAGTATTTT. The whole variable domain, remainder taken from reference TRBV7-3 and TRBJ2-3, is GAGVSQTPSNKVTEKGKYVELRCDPISGHTALYWYRQSLGQGPEFLIYFQGTGAADDSGLPNDRFFAVRPEGSVSTLKIQRTERGDSAVYLCASSPSGDADTQYFGPGTRLTVL.

The CDR3 region is CASSFDRGREKLFF. CDR3 nucleotides: TGTGCCAGCAGCTTTGACAGGGGCAGAGAAAAACTGTTTTTT. This chain uses TRBV7-8 with TRBJ1-4; 8 positions agree with TRBD1. Trimming at V came to 3 bases and at J to 8 bases, leaving 5 bases not matched to a gene. The CDR3 runs to 14 residues. Per the germline V gene, CDR1 is SGHVS and CDR2 is FQNEAQ.

The rearrangement joins TRBV7-2 to TRBJ2-5; tentatively, D is TRBD2 (5 bases). This CDR3 comprises 15 residues. With 3 bases removed from V and 4 bases from J, the gap between germline ends came to 15 bases. Germline V CDR1 and CDR2: SGHTA, FQGNSA. The CDR3 here is CASSFKADAGETQYF. The CDR3 DNA is TGTGCCAGCAGCTTTAAGGCGGACGCGGGAGAGACCCAGTACTTC.

The rearrangement links TRBV7-2 to TRBJ1-2, with D unclear. The CDR3 runs 14 residues. Per the germline V gene, CDR1 is SGHTA and CDR2 is FQGNSA. Trimming removed 1 base at V and 2 bases at J, with 8 bases between. CDR3 sequence reads: CASSLGGSNYGYTF. The CDR3 bases are TGTGCCAGCAGCTTAGGAGGCTCAAACTATGGCTACACCTTC. The entire variable domain, with the rest obtained from reference TRBV7-2 and TRBJ1-2, is as follows: GAGVSQSPSNKVTEKGKDVELRCDPISGHTALYWYRQSLGQGLEFLIYFQGNSAPDKSGLPSDRFSAERTGGSVSTLTIQRTQQEDSAVYLCASSLGGSNYGYTFGSGTRLTVV.

This chain connects TRBV7-9 to TRBJ2-1; 9 bases line up with TRBD2. The J segment lost 2 bases and the V segment lost 6 bases, leaving 17 bases of the junction unmatched. The CDR3 is 19 residues long. Germline V gives CDR1 SEHNR, CDR2 FQNEAQ (reference sequence). As DNA, the CDR3 is TGTGCCAGCAGTACCTATCTCGTTCGGATAGCGGGAGCCTACAATGAGCAGTTCTTC. This gives the protein CASSTYLVRIAGAYNEQFF.

The CDR3 region has the DNA TGTGCCAGCAGTGAAGCGAGGACAGGGACGAGGTATTTT. It specifies CASSEARTGTRYF. The J gene is TRBJ2-3, the V gene TRBV6-1; 8 nucleotides align to TRBD1. Germline V CDR1 and CDR2: MNHNS, SASEGT. The CDR3 runs to 13 residues. The ends lost 0 bases at V and 14 bases at J; junction bases unmatched: 7.

There are many counts of this clone. The rearrangement uses TRBV19 and TRBJ1-2; a possible D gene is TRBD1 (5 bases). This CDR3 contains 16 residues. Germline CDR1 is LNHDA and CDR2 is SQIVND (reference sequence). Trimming took 1 base from V and 2 from J, leaving 14 bases between them. The CDR3, as DNA: TGTGCCAGTAGTATAGCGCGGGGGGATTTCAACTATGGCTACACCTTC. Residues: CASSIARGDFNYGYTF.

The J gene is TRBJ1-1, the V gene TRBV6-6, with unresolved D. V was clipped by 4 bases and J by 1 base, with 7 bases between them. The germline CDR1 and CDR2 sequences are MNHNY and SVGAGI (reference sequence). The CDR3 is made up of 13 amino acids. CDR3 in DNA: TGTGCCAGCAGTTTGGAGGGGAACACTGAAGCTTTCTTT. It specifies CASSLEGNTEAFF.

Relative to its sample, this clone is medium-sized. The chain recombines TRBV6-1 with TRBJ1-5; possibly TRBD1 for D (5 bases). V lost 1 base, J lost 14 bases, and 9 bases lay in between. The CDR3 totals 11 residues. CDR1 and CDR2 from the germline V gene are MNHNS and SASEGT. The CDR3 sequence: CASSEDRPKHF. In nucleotides, the CDR3 is TGTGCCAGCAGTGAAGACAGGCCGAAGCATTTT.

A note on this clone: The identical CDR3 is also encoded by other nucleotide sequences in the sample. The chain carries TRBV5-1 and TRBJ1-6, with 10 bases that match TRBD1. This CDR3 comprises 14 residues. The J segment lost 7 bases and the V segment lost 3 bases, leaving 1 base of the junction unmatched. CDR1 is SGHRS, CDR2 YFSETQ, per germline. The DNA of the CDR3 is TGCGCCAGCAGCTCGGACAGGGGGAATTCACCCCTCCACTTT. Translating gives CASSSDRGNSPLHF.

This chain links TRBV4-2 with TRBJ2-6, with 7 bases matching TRBD1. Losses at the gene ends were 0 bases for V and 0 bases for J; bases not matched to a gene: 5. Germline V gene sequence: CDR1 LGHNA, CDR2 YNFKEQ. The CDR3 totals 18 residues. The CDR3 DNA follows: TGTGCCAGCAGCCAAGAAGGGGGACAGTACTCTGGGGCCAACGTCCTGACTTTC. Its protein product is CASSQEGGQYSGANVLTF.

J is TRBJ2-2 and V is TRBV2; TRBD1 matches 9 bases. V gave up 5 bases and J gave up 2 bases; unmatched junction bases: 3. The CDR3 loop spans 15 amino acids. Germline loops: CDR1 SNHLY, CDR2 FYNNEI. CDR3 bases: TGTGCCAGCAGTAGGGGACAGGGAAACACCGGGGAGCTGTTTTTT. Encoded protein: CASSRGQGNTGELFF. Filled out from reference TRBV2 and TRBJ2-2, the complete variable domain reads EPEVTQTPSHQVTQMGQEVILRCVPISNHLYFYWYRQILGQKVEFLVSFYNNEISEKSEIFDDQFSVERPDGSNFTLKIRSTKLEDSAMYFCASSRGQGNTGELFFGEGSRLTVL.

This chain uses TRBV18 with TRBJ2-1, with D uncertain. The CDR3 sequence is 13 residues long. The V gene lost 5 bases and the J gene lost 4 bases, with 9 bases spanning the gap. The germline CDR1 and CDR2 sequences are KGHSH and LQKENI. CDR3 sequence reads: CASSANRYNEQFF. The CDR3 DNA reads TGTGCCAGCTCAGCGAACAGATACAATGAGCAGTTCTTC.

The chain couples TRBV18 to TRBJ2-7; 12 bases line up with TRBD2. V was pared by 2 bases and J by 5 bases, with 4 bases of the junction left unmatched. CDR1 and CDR2 (germline): KGHSH, LQKENI. The length of the CDR3 is 15 residues. The CDR3 DNA sequence: TGTGCCAGCTCACCAATGACTAGCGGGAGTGACGAGCAGTACTTC. Translating gives CASSPMTSGSDEQYF.

The rearrangement links TRBV4-1 to TRBJ2-7; 11 nucleotides align to TRBD1. CDR3 length: 15 residues. From germline, CDR1 is MGHRA and CDR2 YSYEKL. V shed 2 bases and J 5 bases; nucleotides not matched to a gene: 5. CDR3 amino acids: CASSQMGQGDNEQYF. The CDR3 region has the DNA TGCGCCAGCAGCCAAATGGGACAGGGGGACAACGAGCAGTACTTC.

V is TRBV5-1 and J is TRBJ2-2; weak D call: TRBD2 (6 bases). Trimming pared 4 bases from V and 6 bases from J, leaving 22 bases between. CDR1 and CDR2 from the germline V gene are SGHRS and YFSETQ. This CDR3 is built from 17 residues. The CDR3 nucleotides are TGCGCCAGCAGCACGGGACTTCGCCCCGAGCTCGCCGGGGAGCTGTTTTTT. Translation: CASSTGLRPELAGELFF.

The V gene is TRBV19, the J gene TRBJ2-7; D is unclear. This CDR3 has 15 residues. Germline V lookup: CDR1 LNHDA, CDR2 SQIVND (reference sequence). V lost 5 bases and J lost 2, with 16 bases in between. The chain's CDR3 is CASSSYHSPAYEQYF. CDR3 in DNA: TGTGCCAGTAGTTCGTATCATTCTCCGGCCTACGAGCAGTACTTC. Full variable domain (missing parts from reference TRBV19 and TRBJ2-7): DGGITQSPKYLFRKEGQNVTLSCEQNLNHDAMYWYRQDPGQGLRLIYYSQIVNDFQKGDIAEGYSVSREKKESFPLTVTSAQKNPTAFYLCASSSYHSPAYEQYFGPGTRLTVT.